The 22 T cell receptor beta chains listed next were all sequenced from one sample in a study of CD8 T cells in Susac syndrome. Random-hexamer reverse transcription was applied to 0.5 to 1 ug RNA. TCRdb reprocessed the immunoSEQ multiplex PCR reads with MiXCR, giving one entry per CDR3 protein. The repertoire holds around 71,000 distinct CDR3 sequences, with over 90% as singletons. Source material: CD4+ T cells from PBMCs. These receptors originate from a human donor with multiple sclerosis.

The chain is built from TRBV5-1 and TRBJ1-2; maybe TRBD1 (5 bases). The V end lost 4 bases, the J end lost 1 base, and 14 bases lay between the germline ends. This CDR3 contains 15 residues. Germline V lookup: CDR1 SGHRS, CDR2 YFSETQ. CDR3 bases: TGCGCCAGCAGCCCTGGGACTCTAGTTAACTATGGCTACACCTTC. Residues: CASSPGTLVNYGYTF.

The chain uses TRBV18 and TRBJ2-5; D gene unclear. V lost 0 bases to trimming and J lost 2 bases, with 4 bases between them. CDR3 length: 13 residues. The V gene's germline CDR1 is KGHSH and CDR2 LQKENI. The CDR3 DNA reads as TGTGCCAGCTCACCACCCTATCAAGAGACCCAGTACTTC. It is translated as CASSPPYQETQYF.

V usage is TRBV11-2 and J usage is TRBJ2-3; D call uncertain. Germline values: CDR1 SGHAT, CDR2 FQNNGV. The V end lost 1 base, the J end lost 2 bases, and 1 base lay between the germline ends. This CDR3 has 12 amino acids. The CDR3 loop is CASSLVTDTQYF. The CDR3 DNA reads TGTGCCAGCAGCTTAGTCACAGATACGCAGTATTTT.

V gene TRBV4-1 combines with J gene TRBJ2-7; maybe TRBD1 (8 bases). The V end lost 3 bases, the J end lost 7 bases, and 22 bases lay between the germline ends. Germline-derived CDR1 and CDR2 are MGHRA and YSYEKL. CDR3 length: 16 residues. This CDR3 is CASSQRTGRGFGEQYF. DNA of the CDR3: TGCGCCAGCAGCCAGCGGACAGGGAGGGGGTTCGGGGAGCAGTACTTC.

This clonotype was counted a single time. CDR3 sequence reads: CASSGGGPDTQYF. In DNA, the CDR3 is TGTGCCAGCAGTGGCGGGGGTCCAGATACGCAGTATTTT. The chain has TRBV6-1 and TRBJ2-3; 7 bases align to TRBD2. This CDR3 is built from 13 residues. In germline, CDR1 is MNHNS, CDR2 SASEGT. J was trimmed by 4 bases and V by 4 bases; bases with no gene match: 2.

The chain links TRBV20-1 to TRBJ2-3; 7 nucleotides line up with TRBD2. The CDR3 is made up of 14 amino acids. Germline CDR1 and CDR2: DFQATT and SNEGSKA (reference sequence). The CDR3 sequence is CTCRTPGGTDTQYF. CDR3 DNA: TGCACCTGCAGGACCCCGGGGGGTACAGATACGCAGTATTTT.

The rearrangement uses TRBV24-1 and TRBJ2-5; 9 bases map to TRBD1. V lost 3 bases to trimming and J lost 6 bases; unmatched junction nucleotides: 4. Per germline, CDR1 KGHDR and CDR2 SFDVKD. The CDR3 length is 14 residues. In nucleotides, the CDR3 is TGTGCCACCAGTGATCCAGGACAGGGGAAGACCCAGTACTTC. Translating gives CATSDPGQGKTQYF.

This CDR3 is CASTTGGDGYTF. DNA for the CDR3: TGTGCCAGCACCACGGGAGGGGATGGCTACACCTTC. The chain employs TRBV6-6 and TRBJ1-2, with a tentative D call TRBD1 (5 bases). Trimming stripped 7 bases from V and 6 bases from J, with 12 bases between. This CDR3 spans 12 amino acids. In germline, CDR1 is MNHNY, CDR2 SVGAGI (reference sequence).

The chain joins TRBV5-1 to TRBJ1-4; 7 nucleotides align to TRBD1. Germline assignment: CDR1 SGHRS and CDR2 YFSETQ. The V and J ends lost 0 bases and 6 bases, in that order; junction bases with no gene match: 5. This CDR3 has 15 residues. DNA for the CDR3: TGCGCCAGCAGCTTGGGACAGGGTCAATATGAAAAACTGTTTTTT. Its protein is CASSLGQGQYEKLFF. The full variable domain, its missing parts supplied by reference TRBV5-1 and TRBJ1-4, is KAGVTQTPRYLIKTRGQQVTLSCSPISGHRSVSWYQQTPGQGLQFLFEYFSETQRNKGNFPGRFSGRQFSNSRSEMNVSTLELGDSALYLCASSLGQGQYEKLFFGSGTQLSVL.

The chain couples TRBV12-3 or TRBV12-4 to TRBJ1-2, with D possibly being TRBD1 (5 bases). CDR3 size: 13 residues. Trimming removed 1 base from V and 8 bases from J, with 11 bases in between. The CDR3 is CASSLGAGRGYTF. The CDR3 nucleotides read TGTGCCAGCAGTTTAGGGGCAGGGCGAGGCTACACCTTC.

This chain connects TRBV4-1 to TRBJ2-3; D possibly corresponds to TRBD2 (6 bases). This CDR3 has 15 amino acids. Germline V lookup: CDR1 MGHRA, CDR2 YSYEKL. Trimming stripped 3 bases from V and 5 bases from J, with 15 bases between. The CDR3: CASSQASWEVDTQYF. The CDR3 nucleotides read TGCGCCAGCAGCCAGGCCTCATGGGAGGTAGATACGCAGTATTTT.

The V and J genes are TRBV5-4 and TRBJ2-7; D not resolved. Germline CDR1 is SGHNT and CDR2 is YYREEE (reference sequence). V dropped 0 bases and J dropped 3 bases, with 13 bases sitting between them. The CDR3 has 15 residues. The CDR3 DNA reads as TGTGCCAGCAGCTTGGAGTGGCAGGCCGGCTACGAGCAGTACTTC. Its translation is CASSLEWQAGYEQYF.

A note on this clonotype: The junction departs from germline at one end; a sequencing error may be responsible. The chain couples TRBV5-1 to TRBJ2-5, with 7 bases lining up with TRBD2. The CDR3 runs to 13 residues. CDR1 SGHRS and CDR2 YFSETQ come from the germline V gene. The DNA of the CDR3 is TGTGCCAGCAGCGGGGTTAAGGGAGAGACCCAGTACTTC. As protein: CASSGVKGETQYF.

The V call is TRBV29-1, the J call TRBJ1-1; 10 bases fit TRBD1. The CDR3 has 13 amino acids. Germline CDR1 and CDR2: SQVTM and ANQGSEA. J gave up 2 bases and V 5 bases, and 2 bases lay outside the gene matches. Here the CDR3 reads CSVKTGGNTEAFF. CDR3 in DNA: TGCAGCGTTAAGACAGGGGGCAACACTGAAGCTTTCTTT. Together with reference TRBV29-1 and TRBJ1-1, the CDR3 gives the full variable domain: SAVISQKPSRDICQRGTSLTIQCQVDSQVTMMFWYRQQPGQSLTLIATANQGSEATYESGFVIDKFPISRPNLTFSTLTVSNMSPEDSSIYLCSVKTGGNTEAFFGQGTRLTVV.

CDR3: CASSLWTGDYEQYF. CDR3 DNA sequence: TGTGCCAGCAGCTTGTGGACAGGGGACTACGAGCAGTACTTC. The chain links TRBV7-9 to TRBJ2-7; 9 bases agree with TRBD1. V lost 3 bases and J lost 3; bases outside the gene matches: 3. Germline assignment: CDR1 SEHNR and CDR2 FQNEAQ (reference sequence). The CDR3 is made up of 14 amino acids. The full variable domain, rest sourced from reference TRBV7-9 and TRBJ2-7, is DTGVSQNPRHKITKRGQNVTFRCDPISEHNRLYWYRQTLGQGPEFLTYFQNEAQLEKSRLLSDRFSAERPKGSFSTLEIQRTEQGDSAMYLCASSLWTGDYEQYFGPGTRLTVT.

Remarks on this clonotype: A read error may account for a junction end that differs from germline. The V gene is TRBV7-7, the J gene TRBJ2-2; D uncertain. CDR1 and CDR2 (germline): SSHAT, FNYEAQ (reference sequence). This CDR3 contains 14 residues. CDR3 region: CASSLAPNTGELFF. DNA for the CDR3: TGTGCTAGCAGCTTGGCTCCGAACACCGGGGAGCTGTTTTTT.

The rearrangement links TRBV6-5 to TRBJ1-5; possible D gene TRBD1, 6 bases. The germline V and J ends were trimmed by 6 bases and 9 bases, with 18 bases remaining between them. CDR3 length: 14 residues. CDR1 is MNHEY, CDR2 SVGAGI, per germline. CDR3 DNA sequence: TGTGCCAGCAGCTCAGGGAAAGGGACATCGCCCCAGCATTTT. Residues: CASSSGKGTSPQHF.

This clonotype has a single count. The CDR3 sequence: CASSSGTGATGELFF. The CDR3 nucleotides read TGTGCCAGCAGCTCTGGGACAGGCGCGACCGGGGAGCTGTTTTTT. The chain employs TRBV7-3 and TRBJ2-2, with 8 bases identical to TRBD1. Germline trimming cut 4 bases from V and 5 bases from J; bases unmatched to any gene: 6. The CDR3 is 15 amino acids. Germline V gives CDR1 SGHTA, CDR2 FQGTGA.

V and J are TRBV2 and TRBJ2-1, with 8 bases lining up with TRBD2. Germline lookup yields CDR1 SNHLY and CDR2 FYNNEI. J lost 7 bases, V lost 6 bases, and 11 bases had no gene match. This CDR3 contains 15 residues. This chain's CDR3 is CASRGGLVKGNEQFF. In DNA, the CDR3 is TGTGCCAGCAGGGGGGGACTAGTCAAAGGGAATGAGCAGTTCTTC.

CDR3 nucleotides: TGTGCCAGCAGTTTGGGCGGGACGGCAAACTCTGGAAACACCATATATTTT. This gives the protein CASSLGGTANSGNTIYF. The genes are TRBV12-3 or TRBV12-4 and TRBJ1-3, with D possibly TRBD1 on 5 matching bases. The germline V and J ends were trimmed by 3 bases and 0 bases, with 15 bases remaining between them. This CDR3 region has 17 residues.

The CDR3 spells CASSGDRAGEQFF. CDR3 DNA sequence: TGTGCCAGCAGTGGAGACAGGGCAGGGGAGCAGTTCTTC. The chain combines TRBV6-5 with TRBJ2-1; 7 bases align to TRBD1. Germline lookup yields CDR1 MNHEY and CDR2 SVGAGI. The CDR3 has 13 amino acids. After removal of 5 bases from V and 10 bases from J, the junction contained 8 bases not matched to a gene.

The chain links TRBV20-1 to TRBJ2-2; D remains unclear. The CDR3 is 15 amino acids. Trimming pared 0 bases from V and 5 bases from J, leaving 13 bases between. Germline V gene sequence: CDR1 DFQATT, CDR2 SNEGSKA (reference sequence). The CDR3 loop is CSARDRLISTGELFF. The DNA for the CDR3 is TGCAGTGCTAGAGACCGGCTGATCTCGACCGGGGAGCTGTTTTTT.